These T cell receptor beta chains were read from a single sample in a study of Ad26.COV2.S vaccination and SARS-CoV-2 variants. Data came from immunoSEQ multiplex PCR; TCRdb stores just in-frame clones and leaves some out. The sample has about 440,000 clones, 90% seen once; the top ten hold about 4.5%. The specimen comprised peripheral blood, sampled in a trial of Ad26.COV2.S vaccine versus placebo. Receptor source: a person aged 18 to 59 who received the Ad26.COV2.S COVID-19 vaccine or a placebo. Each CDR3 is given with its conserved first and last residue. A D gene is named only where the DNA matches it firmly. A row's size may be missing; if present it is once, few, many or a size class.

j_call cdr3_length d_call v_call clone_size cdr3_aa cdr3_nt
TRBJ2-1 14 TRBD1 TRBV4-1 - CASSAGQGFNEQFF TGCGCCAGCAGTGCAGGACAGGGCTTCAATGAGCAGTTCTTC
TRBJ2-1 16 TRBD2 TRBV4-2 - CASSQEASGPYNEQFF TGTGCCAGCAGCCAAGAGGCTAGCGGACCCTACAATGAGCAGTTCTTC
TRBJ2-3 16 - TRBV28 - CARGGACGGDTDTQYF TGTGCCAGAGGTGGGGCATGCGGCGGCGACACAGATACGCAGTATTTT
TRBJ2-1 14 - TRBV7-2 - CASSLGGPGHEQFF TGTGCCAGCAGCTTAGGGGGCCCCGGGCATGAGCAGTTCTTC
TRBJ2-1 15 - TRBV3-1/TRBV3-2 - CASSQDTGPAGEQFF TGTGCCAGCAGCCAAGATACAGGGCCGGCGGGTGAGCAGTTCTTC
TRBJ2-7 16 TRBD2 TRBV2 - CASGGLGAGGVNEQYF TGTGCCAGCGGGGGTTTAGGAGCGGGAGGTGTCAACGAGCAGTACTTC
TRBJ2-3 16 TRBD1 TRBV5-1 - CASSRPGTAITDTQYF TGCGCCAGCAGCCGGCCCGGGACAGCTATCACAGATACGCAGTATTTT
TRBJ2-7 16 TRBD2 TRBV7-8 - CASSPVFSGSSYEQYF TGTGCCAGCAGCCCTGTCTTTAGCGGGTCGTCCTACGAGCAGTACTTC
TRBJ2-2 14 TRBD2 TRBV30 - CAWSILAGTGELFF TGTGCCTGGAGTATACTAGCGGGAACCGGGGAGCTGTTTTTT
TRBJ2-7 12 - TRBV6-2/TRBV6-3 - CASSPWTNEQYF TGTGCCAGCAGTCCGTGGACAAACGAGCAGTACTTC
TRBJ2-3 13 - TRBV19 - CASSIGGADTQYF TGTGCCAGTAGTATTGGAGGGGCAGATACGCAGTATTTT
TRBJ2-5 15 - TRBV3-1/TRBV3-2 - CASSQEGGRGETQYF TGTGCCAGCAGCCAAGAAGGGGGCCGGGGGGAGACCCAGTACTTC
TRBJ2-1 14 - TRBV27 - CASRVGSSYNEQFF TGTGCCAGCAGGGTGGGTAGCTCCTACAATGAGCAGTTCTTC
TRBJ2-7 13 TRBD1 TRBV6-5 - CASSSGQGYEQYF TGTGCCAGCAGTTCCGGACAGGGGTACGAGCAGTACTTC
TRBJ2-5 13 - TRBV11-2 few CASSLGEKETQYF TGTGCCAGCAGCTTAGGGGAAAAAGAGACCCAGTACTTC
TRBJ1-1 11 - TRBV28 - CASSPNTEAFF TGTGCCAGCAGCCCGAACACTGAAGCTTTCTTT
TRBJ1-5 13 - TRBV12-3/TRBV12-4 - CASSLNSNQPQHF TGTGCCAGCAGTTTAAATAGCAATCAGCCCCAGCATTTT
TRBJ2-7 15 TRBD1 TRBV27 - CASSAKGTGFYEQYF TGTGCCAGCAGTGCCAAGGGGACAGGGTTCTACGAGCAGTACTTC
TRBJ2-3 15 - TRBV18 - CASSPSGSSTDTQYF TGTGCCAGCTCACCCAGCGGTTCTAGCACAGATACGCAGTATTTT
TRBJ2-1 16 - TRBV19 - CASSTRARAARDEQFF TGTGCCAGTAGTACCCGGGCTAGGGCGGCTCGGGATGAGCAGTTCTTC
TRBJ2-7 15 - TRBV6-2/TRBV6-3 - CASSTRERGTYEQYF TGTGCCAGCAGTACCCGGGAGAGGGGGACCTACGAGCAGTACTTC
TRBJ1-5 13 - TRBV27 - CASSYGSNQPQHF TGTGCCAGCAGTTACGGGTCCAATCAGCCCCAGCATTTT
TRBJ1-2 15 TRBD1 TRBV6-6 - CASSYPGQGGYGYTF TGTGCCAGCAGTTACCCGGGACAGGGGGGCTATGGCTACACCTTC
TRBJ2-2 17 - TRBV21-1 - CASSKDWKRETTGELFF TGTGCCAGCAGCAAAGATTGGAAGCGGGAGACCACCGGGGAGCTGTTTTTT
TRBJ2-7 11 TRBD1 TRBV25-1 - CASSATGKQYF TGTGCCAGCAGTGCGACAGGGAAGCAGTACTTC
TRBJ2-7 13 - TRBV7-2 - CASSRRESYEQYF TGTGCCAGCAGCCGCCGGGAAAGCTACGAGCAGTACTTC
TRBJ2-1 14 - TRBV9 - CASSPELAYNEQFF TGTGCCAGCAGCCCGGAACTAGCCTACAATGAGCAGTTCTTC
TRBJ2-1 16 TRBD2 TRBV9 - CASATSGSKEVFEQFF TGTGCCAGCGCGACTAGCGGGAGTAAAGAGGTATTTGAGCAGTTCTTC
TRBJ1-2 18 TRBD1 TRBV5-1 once CASTSALPGQGTNYGYTF TGCGCCAGCACCTCAGCTCTCCCGGGACAGGGTACTAACTATGGCTACACCTTC
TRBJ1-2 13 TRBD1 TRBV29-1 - CSVRQGDNYGYTF TGCAGCGTTCGACAGGGGGACAACTATGGCTACACCTTC
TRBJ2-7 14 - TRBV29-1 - CSVGGGISTYEQYF TGCAGCGTGGGAGGGGGAATATCTACCTACGAGCAGTACTTC
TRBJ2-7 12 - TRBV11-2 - CASSSSSYEQYF TGTGCCAGCAGCTCCAGCTCCTACGAGCAGTACTTC
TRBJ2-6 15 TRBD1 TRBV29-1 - CSAGTGVAGANVLTF TGCAGCGCCGGGACAGGGGTAGCCGGGGCCAACGTCCTGACTTTC
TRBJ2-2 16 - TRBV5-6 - CASSSWPRENTGELFF TGTGCCAGCAGTTCATGGCCCAGGGAAAACACCGGGGAGCTGTTTTTT
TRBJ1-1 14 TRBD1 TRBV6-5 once CASSYSGGTGEAFF TGTGCCAGCAGTTACTCGGGTGGGACAGGTGAAGCTTTCTTT
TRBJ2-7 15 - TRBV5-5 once CASSLRVSLSYEQYF TGTGCCAGCAGCTTGCGGGTCAGCCTCTCCTACGAGCAGTACTTC
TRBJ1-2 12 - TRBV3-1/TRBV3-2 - CASSQDAGFNTF TGTGCCAGCAGCCAAGATGCGGGTTTTAACACCTTC
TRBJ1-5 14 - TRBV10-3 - CAISEPGGNQPQHF TGTGCCATCAGTGAGCCGGGGGGGAATCAGCCCCAGCATTTT
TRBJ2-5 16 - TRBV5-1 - CASSLLLGQRVETQYF TGCGCCAGCAGCTTACTGCTTGGACAGCGGGTTGAGACCCAGTACTTC
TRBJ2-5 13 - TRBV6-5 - CASRKQGRETQYF TGTGCCAGCAGAAAACAGGGGAGGGAGACCCAGTACTTC
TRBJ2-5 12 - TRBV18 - CASSPPGETQYF TGTGCCAGCTCACCACCAGGGGAGACCCAGTACTTC
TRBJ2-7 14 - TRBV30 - CAWRKDWGSYEQYF TGTGCCTGGAGGAAGGACTGGGGCTCCTACGAGCAGTACTTC
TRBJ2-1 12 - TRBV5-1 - CASSFRNYEQFF TGCGCCAGCAGCTTTAGAAACTATGAGCAGTTCTTC
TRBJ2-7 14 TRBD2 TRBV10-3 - CAISDTSVRYEQYF TGTGCCATCAGTGATACTAGCGTCAGATACGAGCAGTACTTC
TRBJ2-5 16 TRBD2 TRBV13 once CASSLGLAGGKETQYF TGTGCCAGCAGCTTAGGACTAGCGGGAGGCAAGGAGACCCAGTACTTC
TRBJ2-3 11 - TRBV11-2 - CASSLGDTQYF TGTGCCAGCAGCTTGGGAGATACGCAGTATTTT
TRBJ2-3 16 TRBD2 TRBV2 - CASRPGLAGVRDTQYF TGTGCCAGCAGACCGGGGCTAGCGGGAGTCAGGGATACGCAGTATTTT
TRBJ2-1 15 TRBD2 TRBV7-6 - CASSFSGRVGNEQFF TGTGCCAGCAGCTTTAGCGGGAGAGTCGGCAATGAGCAGTTCTTC
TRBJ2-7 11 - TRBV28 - CASGVEAQQYF TGTGCCAGCGGAGTAGAGGCCCAGCAGTACTTC
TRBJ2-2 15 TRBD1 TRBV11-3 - CASSSTGTGTGELFF TGTGCCAGCAGCTCAACCGGGACAGGGACCGGGGAGCTGTTTTTT
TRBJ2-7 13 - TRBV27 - CASSLDYAYEQYF TGTGCCAGCAGTTTAGACTATGCCTACGAGCAGTACTTC
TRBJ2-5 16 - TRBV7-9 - CASSLVVDADGKTQYF TGTGCCAGCAGCTTAGTTGTAGATGCCGACGGGAAGACCCAGTACTTC
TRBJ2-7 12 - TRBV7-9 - CASSPKGGEQYF TGTGCCAGCAGCCCTAAGGGGGGCGAGCAGTACTTC
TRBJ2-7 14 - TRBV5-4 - CASSPQGGAYEQYF TGTGCCAGCAGCCCCCAAGGAGGGGCCTACGAGCAGTACTTC
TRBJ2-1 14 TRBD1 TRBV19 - CASSITWDSNEQFF TGTGCCAGTAGTATTACTTGGGACAGTAATGAGCAGTTCTTC
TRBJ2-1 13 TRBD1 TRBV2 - CASRSTGGNEQFF TGTGCCAGCAGAAGTACAGGGGGCAATGAGCAGTTCTTC
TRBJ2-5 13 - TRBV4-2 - CASSQDRQETQYF TGTGCCAGCAGCCAAGATAGGCAGGAGACCCAGTACTTC
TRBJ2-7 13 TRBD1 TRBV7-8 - CASSLGTAYEQYF TGTGCCAGCAGTTTAGGGACAGCCTACGAGCAGTACTTC
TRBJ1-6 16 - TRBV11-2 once CASSSTPPGKNSPLHF TGTGCCAGCAGTTCGACGCCGCCAGGCAAAAATTCACCCCTCCACTTT